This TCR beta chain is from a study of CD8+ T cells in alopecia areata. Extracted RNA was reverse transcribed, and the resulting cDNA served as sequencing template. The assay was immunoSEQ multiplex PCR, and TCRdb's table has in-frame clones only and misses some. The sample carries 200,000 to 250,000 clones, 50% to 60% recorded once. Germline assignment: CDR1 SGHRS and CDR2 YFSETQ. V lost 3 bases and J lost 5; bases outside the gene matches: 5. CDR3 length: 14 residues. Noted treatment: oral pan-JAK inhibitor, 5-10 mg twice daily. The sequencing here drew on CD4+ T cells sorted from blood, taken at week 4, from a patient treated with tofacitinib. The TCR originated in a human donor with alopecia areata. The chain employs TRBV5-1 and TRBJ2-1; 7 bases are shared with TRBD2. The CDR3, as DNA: TGCGCCAGCAGCTCTGTTGGGAGGGACAATGAGCAGTTCTTC. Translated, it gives CASSSVGRDNEQFF. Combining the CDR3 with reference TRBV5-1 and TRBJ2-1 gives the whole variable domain KAGVTQTPRYLIKTRGQQVTLSCSPISGHRSVSWYQQTPGQGLQFLFEYFSETQRNKGNFPGRFSGRQFSNSRSEMNVSTLELGDSALYLCASSSVGRDNEQFFGPGTRLTVL.